This T cell receptor (beta chain) was recorded in a study of CD8+ T cells in alopecia areata (dated by TCRdb to the late 2010s). About the full investigation: Treated patients were enrolled in an open-label pilot trial of oral tofacitinib, 5 to 10 mg twice daily, for moderate-to-severe alopecia areata. Patients received tofacitinib for 6 to 18 months and were then followed off drug for 6 months to check for delayed response and recurrence. In both human patients and the C3H/HeJ mouse model, the study applied high-throughput TCRbeta sequencing to look at T cell clonal expansion in alopecia areata. Scalp tissue and sorted CD4+ and CD8+ peripheral blood T cells from patchy and totalis/universalis alopecia areata patients and from healthy controls were covered by human TCRbeta sequencing. Tofacitinib-treated patients had biopsies at baseline and at 4 and 24 weeks of treatment, with a later scalp biopsy in several patients. Scalp clonality was compared among normal scalp (n=4), patchy alopecia areata scalp (n=8), and alopecia totalis/universalis scalp (n=8). RNA was obtained with the PAXgene miRNA kit for fixed scalp, the miRNeasy kit for PBMCs, and the RNeasy kit for mouse skin. immunoSEQ multiplex PCR using 35 Vbeta forward primers and 13 Jbeta reverse primers was used to amplify TCRbeta CDR3 regions. On the study overall, not on this receptor specifically: Shared TCR sequences between patients were less evident than in mice, which may be partly attributable to HLA diversity in the patient population. Compared with normal scalp, lesional scalp had higher clonality and more expanded CD8+ clones, particularly in alopecia totalis/universalis, a pattern that suggests antigenic drive. Unlike mouse skin, which is dominated by gammadelta T cells, normal human skin has resident alphabeta T cells that are also sequenced, and this complicates analysis of the scalp TCR repertoire.

The time point label corresponds to: baseline before oral tofacitinib. Lesional scalp punch biopsies and peripheral blood were collected from alopecia areata patients. PBMCs were isolated by density centrifugation and stained for CD3, CD4 and CD8, after which CD4+ and CD8+ T cells were sorted on a FACSAria. About this clone: No cognate antigen has been identified for it. Qualities for individual bases were not recorded, and no much larger clone is one base off.

Libraries were built with the immunoSEQ multiplex PCR assay. For TCR sequencing, RNA was extracted from every sample and reverse transcribed into cDNA to serve as template. First-strand cDNA was synthesized using SuperScript III with a 2:1 mix of oligo-dT and random hexamers. Amplification bias was assessed with a synthetic immune receptor repertoire, and residual bias was removed computationally. The paper's processing steps were these. Raw reads were preprocessed to remove errors, and CDR3 was defined by IMGT conventions from the conserved cysteine to phenylalanine. Clonality was computed by normalizing Shannon entropy by log2 of the number of productive unique TCRs and subtracting the result from 1. Whether scalp clones were CD4 or CD8 was inferred by matching scalp TCRbeta sequences against CD4 and CD8 repertoires sorted from blood. The table was pulled from immuneACCESS by TCRdb, which kept in-frame rearrangements only. Such tables lose some clones; where checked, under half of the loss comes from unresolved V genes, and the rest has no known cause. V and J calls and clone size are given by that table; D and trimming were obtained from the DNA. This sample lists some 200,000 clones; just under 60% were detected once. The ten largest clones take up roughly 14% of the sample.

A distance of 17 bases separates the germline ends of V and J, which lose 3 bases and 5 bases respectively. Reading from cysteine to phenylalanine, the CDR3 counts 15 amino acids. The read is trimmed to its CDR3 DNA, 45 bases read in frame from base 1. Via the germline V gene, CDR1 is SGHDT and CDR2 YYEEEE. Recombination joined TRBV5-6 with TRBJ1-1; TRBD1 could be the D gene, as 6 bases match. Sequences were derived from CD4+ T cells sorted from blood, sampled at week 0. The sequence was obtained from a human donor with alopecia areata. This receptor has the CDR3 CASSSIQGGWTEAFF. The nucleotides read TGTGCCAGCAGCTCAATACAGGGAGGATGGACTGAAGCTTTCTTT.